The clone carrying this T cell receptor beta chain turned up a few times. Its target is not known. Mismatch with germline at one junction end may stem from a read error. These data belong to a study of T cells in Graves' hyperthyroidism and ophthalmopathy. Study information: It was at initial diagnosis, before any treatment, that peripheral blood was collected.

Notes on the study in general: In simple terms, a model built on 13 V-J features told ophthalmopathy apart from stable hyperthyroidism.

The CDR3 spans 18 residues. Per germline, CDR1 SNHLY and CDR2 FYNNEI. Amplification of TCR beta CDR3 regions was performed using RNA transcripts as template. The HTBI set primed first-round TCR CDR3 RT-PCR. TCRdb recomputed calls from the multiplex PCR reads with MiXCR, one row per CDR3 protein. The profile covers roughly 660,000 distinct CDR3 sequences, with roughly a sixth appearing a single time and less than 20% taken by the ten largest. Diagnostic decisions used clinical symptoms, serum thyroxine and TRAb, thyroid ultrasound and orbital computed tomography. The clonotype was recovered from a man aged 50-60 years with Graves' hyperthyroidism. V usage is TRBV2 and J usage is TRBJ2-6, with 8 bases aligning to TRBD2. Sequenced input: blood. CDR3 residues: CAGSVHGRADSGANVLTF. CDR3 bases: TGTGCCGGCAGTGTTCACGGGAGGGCCGATTCTGGGGCCAACGTCCTGACTTTC.